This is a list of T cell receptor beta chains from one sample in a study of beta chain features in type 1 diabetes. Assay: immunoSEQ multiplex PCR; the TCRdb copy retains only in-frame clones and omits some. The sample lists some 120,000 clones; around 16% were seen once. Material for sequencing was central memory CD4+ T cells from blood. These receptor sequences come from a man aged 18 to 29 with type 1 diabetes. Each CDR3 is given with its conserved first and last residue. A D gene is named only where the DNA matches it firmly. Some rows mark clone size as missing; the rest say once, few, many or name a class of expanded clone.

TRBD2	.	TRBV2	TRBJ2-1	TGTGCCAGCGGGAGCGGGAGCGTCTACAATGAGCAGTTCTTC	CASGSGSVYNEQFF
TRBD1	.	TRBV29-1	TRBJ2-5	TGCAGCGTTGATCCAGGGGGAGAAGAGACCCAGTACTTC	CSVDPGGEETQYF
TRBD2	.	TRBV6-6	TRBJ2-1	TGTGCCAGCGTTAGCGGGAGTAGCGATGAGCAGTTCTTC	CASVSGSSDEQFF
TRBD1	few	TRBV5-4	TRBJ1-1	TGTGCCAGCAGAAATGGGGACAGACCAATGAACACTGAAGCTTTCTTT	CASRNGDRPMNTEAFF
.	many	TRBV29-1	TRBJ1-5	TGCAGCGTTGAAGCAGGGATCGGTCAGCCCCAGCATTTT	CSVEAGIGQPQHF
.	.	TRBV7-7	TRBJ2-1	TGTGCTAGCAGCACTGAACAGGGAAATGAGCAGTTCTTC	CASSTEQGNEQFF
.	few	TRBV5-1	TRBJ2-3	TGCGCCAGCAGCTTGGGGGGACACGGCACAGATACGCAGTATTTT	CASSLGGHGTDTQYF
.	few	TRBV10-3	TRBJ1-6	TGTGCCATCAGGGACCCGGGACGGAATTCACCCCTCCACTTT	CAIRDPGRNSPLHF
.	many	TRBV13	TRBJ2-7	TGTGCCAGCAGTATACAAGGGATGCCGTACGAGCAGTACTTC	CASSIQGMPYEQYF
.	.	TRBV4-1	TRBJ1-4	TGCGCCAGCAGCCTCTACATGGCCGGCCGGCTGTTTTTT	CASSLYMAGRLFF
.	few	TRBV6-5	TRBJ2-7	TGTGCCAGCAGTTACTCCCATCAGACAGACGTTGAGCAGTACTTC	CASSYSHQTDVEQYF
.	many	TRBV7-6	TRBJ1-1	TGTGCCAGCAGCTTAGCGGGGGGGAACACTGAAGCTTTCTTT	CASSLAGGNTEAFF
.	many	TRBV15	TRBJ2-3	TGTGCCACCAGCCTGGGGACGGCGGGCACAGATACGCAGTATTTT	CATSLGTAGTDTQYF
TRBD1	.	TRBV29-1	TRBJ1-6	TGCAGCGCTGAAAGGGGGACAGGGACTTCACCCCTCCACTTT	CSAERGTGTSPLHF
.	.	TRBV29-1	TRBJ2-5	TGCAGCGGCCGGGACATATCGAGGGAGACCCAGTACTTC	CSGRDISRETQYF
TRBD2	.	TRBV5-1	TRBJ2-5	TGCGCCAGCAGCCCGACTAGCGGGGGCACCCAAGAGACCCAGTACTTC	CASSPTSGGTQETQYF
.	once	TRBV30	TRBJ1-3	TGTGCCTGGATAACGGCAGGGTCAAACACCATATATTTT	CAWITAGSNTIYF
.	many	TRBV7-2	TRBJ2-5	TGTGCCAGCAGCTTATTTTTGGGTAGCAGGGTCCAAGAGACCCAGTACTTC	CASSLFLGSRVQETQYF
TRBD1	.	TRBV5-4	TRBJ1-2	TGTGCCAGCAGCCCCCCCGGAGGGGGCGCGTATGGCTACACCTTC	CASSPPGGGAYGYTF
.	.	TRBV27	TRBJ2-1	TGTGCCAGCAGCTTCCGGACAGTTACGACCTCCTACAATGAGCAGTTCTTC	CASSFRTVTTSYNEQFF
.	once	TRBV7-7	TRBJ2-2	TGTGCTAGCAGCTTAGGACGGGAAGGCACCGGGGAGCTGTTTTTT	CASSLGREGTGELFF
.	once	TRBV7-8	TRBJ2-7	TGTGCCAGCAGCTTAGTTGCTGTGGGCCCCGAGCAGTACTTC	CASSLVAVGPEQYF
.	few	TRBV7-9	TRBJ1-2	TGTGCCAGCAGCTCTTTTAAATCCCCTCTTGGCTACACCTTC	CASSSFKSPLGYTF
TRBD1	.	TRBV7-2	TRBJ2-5	TGTGCCAGCAGCCCCCGGGACAGGGGGACCCAGTACTTC	CASSPRDRGTQYF
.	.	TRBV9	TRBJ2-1	TGTGCCAGCAGCGTAGAGGGTTCCTACAATGAGCAGTTCTTC	CASSVEGSYNEQFF
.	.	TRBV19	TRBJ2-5	TGTGCCAGCCGGGCCCCAGCGCAAGAGACCCAGTACTTC	CASRAPAQETQYF
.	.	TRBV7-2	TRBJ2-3	TGTGCCAGCAGCCGAGACGACCCTTCCACAGATACGCAGTATTTT	CASSRDDPSTDTQYF
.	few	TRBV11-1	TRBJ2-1	TGTGCCAGCAGCTTACACGGGGAAAACTACAATGAGCAGTTCTTC	CASSLHGENYNEQFF
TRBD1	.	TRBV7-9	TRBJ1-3	TGTGCCAGCAGCACACACAGGGGCGCCTCTGGAAACACCATATATTTT	CASSTHRGASGNTIYF
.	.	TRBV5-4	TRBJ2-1	TGTGCCAGCAATAGGGACGGATACAATGAGCAGTTCTTC	CASNRDGYNEQFF
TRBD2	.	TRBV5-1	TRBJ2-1	TGCGCCAGCAGCGAGATAGCGGGACCCTACAATGAGCAGTTCTTC	CASSEIAGPYNEQFF
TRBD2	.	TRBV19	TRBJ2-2	TGTGCCAGTAGTTTCCTAGCGGGAGTCACCGGGGAGCTGTTTTTT	CASSFLAGVTGELFF
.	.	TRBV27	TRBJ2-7	TGTGCCAGCAGTTTACAGGGAAGGGACGAGCAGTACTTC	CASSLQGRDEQYF
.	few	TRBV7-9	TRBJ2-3	TGTGCCAGCAGCTTAGGAGTCCAGAGCACAGATACGCAGTATTTT	CASSLGVQSTDTQYF
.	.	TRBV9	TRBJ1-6	TGTGCCAGCAGCGTAGAGGCTGGTGGGGTAGGACCCCTCCACTTT	CASSVEAGGVGPLHF
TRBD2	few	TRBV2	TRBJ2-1	TGTGCCAGCAGTGGCAGGGAGGGCTACAATGAGCAGTTCTTC	CASSGREGYNEQFF
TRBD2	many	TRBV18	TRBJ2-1	TGTGCCAGCTCACGCGGACTAGCGGGGAACAATGAGCAGTTCTTC	CASSRGLAGNNEQFF